This T cell receptor beta chain was retrieved from a study of T cells in Graves' hyperthyroidism and ophthalmopathy. General observations from the study: For ophthalmopathy, model prediction preceded onset by a median around six months.

Sampled blood dates from first hyperthyroidism diagnosis, and it precedes any ophthalmopathy symptoms. This clonotype has ten or more counts. The antigen remains undetermined. The source material, RNA transcripts, was used to amplify TCR beta CDR3 regions. A set of HTBI primers served as the primers for a first-round RT-PCR of the TCR CDR3. MiXCR, applied by TCRdb to the multiplex PCR reads, yields one record per CDR3 protein. The sample yields under 450,000 distinct CDR3 sequences, 13% seen once. The TCR sequence derives from a man between 25 and 39 years old with Graves' hyperthyroidism that later progressed to Graves' ophthalmopathy. The sequencing input was blood.

The CDR3 nucleotides are TGTGCCAGCAGTCTCACGGGACCGAACACCGGGGAGCTGTTTTTT. It codes for CASSLTGPNTGELFF. The genes are TRBV2 and TRBJ2-2; D tentatively reads TRBD1 or TRBD2 (5 bases each). This CDR3 contains 15 residues. Trimming stripped 5 bases from V and 0 bases from J, with 10 bases between. Germline V gene sequence: CDR1 SNHLY, CDR2 FYNNEI.